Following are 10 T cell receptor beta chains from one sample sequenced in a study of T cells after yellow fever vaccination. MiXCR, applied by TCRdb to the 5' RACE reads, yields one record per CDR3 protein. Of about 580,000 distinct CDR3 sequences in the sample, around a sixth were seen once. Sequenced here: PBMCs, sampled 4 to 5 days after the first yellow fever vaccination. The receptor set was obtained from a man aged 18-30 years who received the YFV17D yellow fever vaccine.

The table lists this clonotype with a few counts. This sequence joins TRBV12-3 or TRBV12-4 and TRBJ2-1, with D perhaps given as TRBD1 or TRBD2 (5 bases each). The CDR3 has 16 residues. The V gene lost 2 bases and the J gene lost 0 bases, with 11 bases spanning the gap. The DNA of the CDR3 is TGTGCCAGCAGTTTAAGTGTGGGGGTCTCCTACAATGAGCAGTTCTTC. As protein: CASSLSVGVSYNEQFF.

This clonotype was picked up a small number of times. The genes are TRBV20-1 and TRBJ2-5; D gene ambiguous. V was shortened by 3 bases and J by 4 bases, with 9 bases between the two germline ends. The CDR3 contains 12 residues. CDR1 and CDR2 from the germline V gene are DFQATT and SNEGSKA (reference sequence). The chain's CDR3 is CSASDATETQYF. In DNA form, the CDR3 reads TGCAGTGCTAGCGACGCCACAGAGACCCAGTACTTC.

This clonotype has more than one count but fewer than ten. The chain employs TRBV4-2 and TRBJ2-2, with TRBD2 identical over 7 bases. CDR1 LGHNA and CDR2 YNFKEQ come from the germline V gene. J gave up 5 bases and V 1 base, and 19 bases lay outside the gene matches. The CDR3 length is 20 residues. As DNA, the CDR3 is TGTGCCAGCAGCCAAGTGGTCGCCGGCGACACCCGAGCGGGGACCGGGGAGCTGTTTTTT. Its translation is CASSQVVAGDTRAGTGELFF.

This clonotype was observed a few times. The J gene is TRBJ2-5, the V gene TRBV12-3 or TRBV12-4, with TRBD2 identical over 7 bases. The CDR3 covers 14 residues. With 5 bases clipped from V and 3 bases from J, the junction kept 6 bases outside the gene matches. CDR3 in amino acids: CASSETGGEETQYF. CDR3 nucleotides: TGTGCCAGCAGTGAAACGGGAGGAGAAGAGACCCAGTACTTC.

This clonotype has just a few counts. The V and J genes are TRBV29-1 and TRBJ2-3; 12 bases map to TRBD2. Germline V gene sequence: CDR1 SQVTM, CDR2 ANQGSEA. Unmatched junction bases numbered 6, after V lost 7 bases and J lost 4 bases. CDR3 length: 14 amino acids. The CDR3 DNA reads TGCAGCGCTAGACTAGCGGGGGCCTCAGATACGCAGTATTTT. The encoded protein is CSARLAGASDTQYF.

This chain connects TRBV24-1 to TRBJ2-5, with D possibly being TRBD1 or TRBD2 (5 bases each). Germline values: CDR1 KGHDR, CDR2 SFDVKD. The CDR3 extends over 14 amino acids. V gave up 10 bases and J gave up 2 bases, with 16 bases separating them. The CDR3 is CATRPGPKQETQYF. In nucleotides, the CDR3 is TGTGCCACTCGCCCGGGACCCAAACAAGAGACCCAGTACTTC.

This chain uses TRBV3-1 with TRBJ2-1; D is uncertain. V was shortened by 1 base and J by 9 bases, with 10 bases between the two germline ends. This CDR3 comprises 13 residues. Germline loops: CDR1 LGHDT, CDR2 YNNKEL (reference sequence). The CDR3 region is CASSQGRRSEQFF. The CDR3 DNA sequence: TGTGCCAGCAGCCAAGGAAGGCGGAGTGAGCAGTTCTTC.

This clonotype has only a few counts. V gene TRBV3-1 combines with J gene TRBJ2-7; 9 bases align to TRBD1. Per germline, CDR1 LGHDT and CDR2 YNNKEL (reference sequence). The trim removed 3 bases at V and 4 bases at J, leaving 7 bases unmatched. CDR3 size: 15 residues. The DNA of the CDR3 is TGTGCCAGCAGCCAGGTCGGACAGGGGATATACGAGCAGTACTTC. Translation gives CASSQVGQGIYEQYF.

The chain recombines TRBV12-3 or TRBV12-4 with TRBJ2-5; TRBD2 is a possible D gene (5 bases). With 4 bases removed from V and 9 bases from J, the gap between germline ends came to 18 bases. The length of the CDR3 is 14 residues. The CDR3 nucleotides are TGTGCCAGCAGTTCGACCCGGGCCGGGGTGCCCCAGTACTTC. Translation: CASSSTRAGVPQYF.

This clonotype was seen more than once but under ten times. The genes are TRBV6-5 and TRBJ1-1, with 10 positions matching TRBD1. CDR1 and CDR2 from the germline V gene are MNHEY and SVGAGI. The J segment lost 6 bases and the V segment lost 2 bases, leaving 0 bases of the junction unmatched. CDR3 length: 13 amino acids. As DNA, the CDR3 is TGTGCCAGCAGTTACGGGACAGGGGCTGAAGCTTTCTTT. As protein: CASSYGTGAEAFF.